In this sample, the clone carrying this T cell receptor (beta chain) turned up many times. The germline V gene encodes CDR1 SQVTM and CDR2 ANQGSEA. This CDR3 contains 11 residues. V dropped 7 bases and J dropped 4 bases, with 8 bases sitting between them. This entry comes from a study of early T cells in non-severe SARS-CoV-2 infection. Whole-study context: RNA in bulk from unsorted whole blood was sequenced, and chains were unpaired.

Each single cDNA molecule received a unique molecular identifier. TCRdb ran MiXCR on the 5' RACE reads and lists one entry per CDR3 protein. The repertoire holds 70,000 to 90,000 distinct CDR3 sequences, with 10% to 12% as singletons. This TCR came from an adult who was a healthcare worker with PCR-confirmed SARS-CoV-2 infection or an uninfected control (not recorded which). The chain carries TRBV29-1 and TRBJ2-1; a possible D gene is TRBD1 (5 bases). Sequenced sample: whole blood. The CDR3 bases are TGCAGCGGAGACAGATACAATGAGCAGTTCTTC. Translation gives CSGDRYNEQFF.